The source of this TCR beta chain is a study of blood T cell repertoires in COVID-19. Whole-study context: In each case, the material was cDNA or gDNA derived from T cells, B-cell-depleted T cells, or PBMCs.

The junction had 18 bases not matched to a gene; V was cut back by 5 bases and J by 4 bases. The CDR3 runs to 19 residues. Germline lookup yields CDR1 SGHVS and CDR2 FQNEAQ. Sequencing used immunoSEQ multiplex PCR; TCRdb keeps in-frame clones, though not all of them. The sample lists 84,000 or so clones, roughly 80% occurring once. This sequence originates from a man in his sixties or seventies with acute or convalescent COVID-19. The sample comprised peripheral blood. The chain links TRBV7-8 to TRBJ2-3, with 10 bases lining up with TRBD2. The CDR3 DNA reads as TGTGCCAGCAGCCCGCCCCTAGCGGGGGCCTTAGAACTACCAGATACGCAGTATTTT. Its protein product is CASSPPLAGALELPDTQYF.